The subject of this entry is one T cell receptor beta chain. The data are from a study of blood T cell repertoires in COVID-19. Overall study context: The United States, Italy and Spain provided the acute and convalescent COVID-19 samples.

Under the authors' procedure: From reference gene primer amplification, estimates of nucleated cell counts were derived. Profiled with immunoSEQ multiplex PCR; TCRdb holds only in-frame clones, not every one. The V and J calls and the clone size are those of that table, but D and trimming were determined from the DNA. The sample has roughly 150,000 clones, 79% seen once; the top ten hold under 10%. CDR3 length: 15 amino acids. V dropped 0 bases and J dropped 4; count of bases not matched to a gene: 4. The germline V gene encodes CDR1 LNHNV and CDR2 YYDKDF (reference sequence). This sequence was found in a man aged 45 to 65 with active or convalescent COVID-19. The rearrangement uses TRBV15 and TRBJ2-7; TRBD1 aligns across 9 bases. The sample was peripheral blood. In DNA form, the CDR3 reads TGTGCCACCAGCAGAGAACAGGGGGCAGGTTACGAGCAGTACTTC. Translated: CATSREQGAGYEQYF.